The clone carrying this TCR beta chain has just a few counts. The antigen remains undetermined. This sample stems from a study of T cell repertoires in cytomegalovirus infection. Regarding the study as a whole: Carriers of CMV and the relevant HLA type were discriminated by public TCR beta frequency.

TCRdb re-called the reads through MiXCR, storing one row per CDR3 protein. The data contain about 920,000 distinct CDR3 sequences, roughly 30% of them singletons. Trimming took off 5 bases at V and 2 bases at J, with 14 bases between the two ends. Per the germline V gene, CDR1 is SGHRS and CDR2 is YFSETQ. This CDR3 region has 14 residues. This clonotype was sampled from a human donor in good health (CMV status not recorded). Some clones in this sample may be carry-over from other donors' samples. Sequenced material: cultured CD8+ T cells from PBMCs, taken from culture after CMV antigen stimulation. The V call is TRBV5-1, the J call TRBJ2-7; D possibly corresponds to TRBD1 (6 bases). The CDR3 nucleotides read TGCGCCAGCAGAATCAAAACAGGGACCTACGAGCAGTACTTC. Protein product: CASRIKTGTYEQYF.